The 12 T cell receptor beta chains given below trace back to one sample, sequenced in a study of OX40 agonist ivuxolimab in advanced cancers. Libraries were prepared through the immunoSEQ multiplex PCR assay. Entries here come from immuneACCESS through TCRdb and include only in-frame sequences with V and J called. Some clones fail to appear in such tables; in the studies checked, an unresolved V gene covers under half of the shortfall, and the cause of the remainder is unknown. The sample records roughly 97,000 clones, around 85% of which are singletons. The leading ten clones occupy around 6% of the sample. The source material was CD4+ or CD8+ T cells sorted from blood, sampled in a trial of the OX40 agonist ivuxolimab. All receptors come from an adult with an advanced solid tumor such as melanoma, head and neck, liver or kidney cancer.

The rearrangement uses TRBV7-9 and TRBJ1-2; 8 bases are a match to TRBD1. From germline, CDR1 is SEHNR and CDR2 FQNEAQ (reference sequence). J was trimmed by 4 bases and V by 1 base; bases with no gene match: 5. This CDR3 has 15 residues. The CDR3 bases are TGTGCCAGCAGCTTAGGAACCGGGACAGGCTATGGCTACACCTTC. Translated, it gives CASSLGTGTGYGYTF.

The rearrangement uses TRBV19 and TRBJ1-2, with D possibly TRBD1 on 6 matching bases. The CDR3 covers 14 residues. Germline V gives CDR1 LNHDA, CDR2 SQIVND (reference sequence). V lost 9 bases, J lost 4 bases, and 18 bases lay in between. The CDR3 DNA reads TGTGCCAGCGTCGCGGCAGGGGACATCTATGGCTACACCTTC. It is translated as CASVAAGDIYGYTF.

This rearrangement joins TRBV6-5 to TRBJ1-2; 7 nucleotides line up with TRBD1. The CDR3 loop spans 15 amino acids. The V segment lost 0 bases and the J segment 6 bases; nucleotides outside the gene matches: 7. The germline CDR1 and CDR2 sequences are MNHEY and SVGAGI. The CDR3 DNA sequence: TGTGCCAGCAGTTACTCGAGGGACAGTTCGCATGGCTACACCTTC. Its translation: CASSYSRDSSHGYTF.

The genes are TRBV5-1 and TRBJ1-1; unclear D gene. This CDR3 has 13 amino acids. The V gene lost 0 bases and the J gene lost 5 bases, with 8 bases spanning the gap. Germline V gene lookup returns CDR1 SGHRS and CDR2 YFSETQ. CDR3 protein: CASSLAGFTEAFF. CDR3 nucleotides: TGCGCCAGCAGCTTGGCAGGTTTTACTGAAGCTTTCTTT.

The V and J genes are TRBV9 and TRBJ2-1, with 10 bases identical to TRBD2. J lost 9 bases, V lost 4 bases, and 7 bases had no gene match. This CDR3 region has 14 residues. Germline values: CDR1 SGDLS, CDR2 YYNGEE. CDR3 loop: CASSLSGRISEQFF. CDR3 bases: TGTGCCAGCAGCCTTAGCGGGAGGATTAGTGAGCAGTTCTTC. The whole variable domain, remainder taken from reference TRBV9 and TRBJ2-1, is DSGVTQTPKHLITATGQRVTLRCSPRSGDLSVYWYQQSLDQGLQFLIQYYNGEERAKGNILERFSAQQFPDLHSELNLSSLELGDSALYFCASSLSGRISEQFFGPGTRLTVL.

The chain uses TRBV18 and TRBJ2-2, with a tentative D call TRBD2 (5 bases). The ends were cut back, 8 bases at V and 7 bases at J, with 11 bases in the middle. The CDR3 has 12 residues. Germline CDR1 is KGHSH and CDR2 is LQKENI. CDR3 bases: TGTGCCAGCCAGCGGATTGACGGGGAGCTGTTTTTT. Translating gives CASQRIDGELFF.

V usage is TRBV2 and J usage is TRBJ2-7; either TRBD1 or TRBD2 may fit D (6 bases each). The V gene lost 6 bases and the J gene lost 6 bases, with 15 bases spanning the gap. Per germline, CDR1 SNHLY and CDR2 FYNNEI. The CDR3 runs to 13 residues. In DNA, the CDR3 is TGTGCCAGCAGGGACAGTCCGGGGGCCGAGCAGTACTTC. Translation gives CASRDSPGAEQYF.

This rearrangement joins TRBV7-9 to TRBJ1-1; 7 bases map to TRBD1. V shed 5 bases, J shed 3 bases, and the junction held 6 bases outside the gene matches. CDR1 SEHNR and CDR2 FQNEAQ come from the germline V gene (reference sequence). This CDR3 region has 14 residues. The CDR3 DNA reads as TGTGCCAGCAGCCTACAGGGGACGGACACTGAAGCTTTCTTT. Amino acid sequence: CASSLQGTDTEAFF.

The CDR3 loop is CASSLGPSGGETQYF. The CDR3 nucleotides read TGTGCCAGCAGCCTAGGACCTTCCGGGGGGGAGACCCAGTACTTC. The gene calls are TRBV7-8 and TRBJ2-5; 7 bases are a match to TRBD2. From germline, CDR1 is SGHVS and CDR2 FQNEAQ. J lost 5 bases, V lost 5 bases, and 11 bases had no gene match. The CDR3 is 15 amino acids.

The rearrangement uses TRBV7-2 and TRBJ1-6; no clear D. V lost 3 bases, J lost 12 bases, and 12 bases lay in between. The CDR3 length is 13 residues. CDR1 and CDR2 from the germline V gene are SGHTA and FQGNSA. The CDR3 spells CASSFQSYVPLHF. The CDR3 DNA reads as TGTGCCAGCAGCTTCCAGTCCTACGTACCCCTCCACTTT.

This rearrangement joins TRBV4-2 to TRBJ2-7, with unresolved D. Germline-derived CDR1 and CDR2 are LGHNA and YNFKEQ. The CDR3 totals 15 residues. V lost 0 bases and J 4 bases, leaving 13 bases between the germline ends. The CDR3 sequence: CASSQDSSRIYEQYF. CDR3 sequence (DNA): TGTGCCAGCAGCCAAGATTCTTCCCGGATTTACGAGCAGTACTTC.

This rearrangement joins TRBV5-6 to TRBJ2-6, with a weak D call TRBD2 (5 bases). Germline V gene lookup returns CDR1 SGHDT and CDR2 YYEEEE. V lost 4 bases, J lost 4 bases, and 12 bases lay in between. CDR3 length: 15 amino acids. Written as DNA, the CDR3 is TGTGCCAGCAGCGGGAGCCTTGGCGGGGCCAACGTCCTGACTTTC. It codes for CASSGSLGGANVLTF. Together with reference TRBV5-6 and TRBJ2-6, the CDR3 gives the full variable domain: DAGVTQSPTHLIKTRGQQVTLRCSPKSGHDTVSWYQQALGQGPQFIFQYYEEEERQRGNFPDRFSGHQFPNYSSELNVNALLLGDSALYLCASSGSLGGANVLTFGAGSRLTVL.